Listed below are T cell receptor beta chains from one sample, sequenced in a study of control samples from healthy donors and cancer patients. The protocol was immunoSEQ multiplex PCR, while the TCRdb copy is restricted to in-frame clones and leaves out a portion. The data show about 89,000 clones, roughly 86% seen once. Sample: blood. The origin of the receptors is a man aged 30-40 years in good health. The CDR3 runs from the conserved cysteine through the conserved F or W.

TRBV7-9 CASTLSGGPVYNEQFF
TRBV10-1 CASSAHRLELADTQYF
TRBV5-1 CASSGLSSTDTQYF
TRBV5-1 CASRPGEAGNTIYF
TRBV2 CASSTRTGSQETQYF
TRBV23-1 CASSPWFGGWVTGELFF
TRBV4-1 CASRGPADGELFF
TRBV7-9 CASSRERGARETQYF
TRBV25-1 CASSEWTEADTQYF
TRBV4-2 CASSQDWNRDSPLHF
TRBV10-3 CAINPGGVSGNTIYF
TRBV28 CASSPTDLGYGYTF
TRBV27 CASSLSPPLTGAYDGNEQFF
TRBV19 CASTDANTGELFF
TRBV12-3/TRBV12-4 CASSSTGVSGYTF
TRBV2 CASRGELNTEAFF
TRBV29-1 CSVDPGTDTQYF
TRBV4-1 CASSHPGEGQPQHF
TRBV4-1 CASSQEMSTDTQYF
TRBV7-9 CASRSLAGYQEAQYF
TRBV4-2 CASSPMRGDHNEQFF
TRBV12-3/TRBV12-4 CASSLDRFTEAFF
TRBV10-2 CASGTGPSSYGYTF
TRBV3-1/TRBV3-2 CASSQVEGANQYF
TRBV3-1/TRBV3-2 CASSQAGTSGGTGGTQYF
TRBV27 CASSPGLAGGNEQFF
TRBV7-9 CASSLSGQGAGYTF
TRBV11-2 CASSLGQGSSYEQYF
TRBV7-9 CASSFGAALDYGYTF
TRBV10-3 CAISESGGGGDTQYF
TRBV5-4 CASSLEGASETQYF
TRBV6-4 CASSPEPGRYGYTF
TRBV30 CAWSGGVAGYRTGELFF
TRBV10-1 CASSGNSGGSTDTQYF
TRBV12-3/TRBV12-4 CASTLRVEETQYF
TRBV30 CAWNRGGSTNEKLFF
TRBV5-1 CASSPGQPGYNEQFF
TRBV10-1 CASSDLTGMGNQPQHF
TRBV18 CASSQRDSSGANVLTF
TRBV5-5 CASSPDREKLFF